This TCR beta chain was retrieved from a study of OX40 agonist ivuxolimab in advanced cancers. Germline-derived CDR1 and CDR2 are MGHRA and YSYEKL. The CDR3 totals 14 residues. V lost 4 bases and J 8 bases, leaving 15 bases between the germline ends. This table comes from immunoSEQ multiplex PCR, and its TCRdb copy is limited to in-frame clones, with some not included. Among 80,000 or so clones listed, 84% were seen once. Study observations and caveats: A proportion of nonresponders additionally exhibited low normalized T-cell clonal expansion. At 0.1 to 3.0 mg/kg and by week 6, clonal expansion occurred in CD4+ and CD8+ blood T cells. Fewer expanded clones were found on average in CD4+ than in CD8+ T cells.

Remarks on this clone: No antigen is known for it.

This chain links TRBV4-1 with TRBJ2-1; possibly TRBD1 or TRBD2 for D (5 bases each). The receptor's source is an adult with an advanced solid tumor such as melanoma, head and neck, liver or kidney cancer. The input for sequencing was CD4+ or CD8+ T cells sorted from blood, taken in a trial of the OX40 agonist ivuxolimab. The DNA of the CDR3 is TGCGCCAGCAGCCGGGACCCGGGGCAAGATGAGCAGTTCTTC. Protein sequence: CASSRDPGQDEQFF.